One and the same sample provided the 14 T cell receptor beta chains below, sequenced in a study of T cells in Graves' hyperthyroidism and ophthalmopathy. There were TCR beta CDR3 regions amplified from RNA transcripts. First-round RT-PCR of the TCR CDR3 relied on the HTBI primer set. TCRdb re-derived calls from the multiplex PCR reads in MiXCR, one entry per CDR3 protein. The data show hundreds of thousands of distinct CDR3 sequences, over 35% seen once. Source material: blood. These receptors came from a man between 18 and 29 years old with Graves' hyperthyroidism.

The rearrangement uses TRBV2 and TRBJ1-1, with 10 nucleotides matching TRBD1. The V segment lost 5 bases and the J segment 5 bases; nucleotides outside the gene matches: 8. This CDR3 comprises 15 residues. Germline V gene data show CDR1 as SNHLY and CDR2 as FYNNEI. CDR3 sequence (DNA): TGTGCCAGCAGTTTGCACGACAGGGGGCAAACTGAAGCTTTCTTT. Translated: CASSLHDRGQTEAFF.

The rearrangement links TRBV7-8 to TRBJ1-2, with D unclear. Between the trimmed V and J ends, which lost 1 base and 4 bases, there was a span of 10 bases. Germline CDR1 reads SGHVS; CDR2 reads FQNEAQ. This CDR3 is 14 amino acids long. CDR3 residues: CASSLVGNPYGYTF. CDR3 DNA sequence: TGTGCCAGCAGCTTAGTAGGGAATCCCTATGGCTACACCTTC. Combining the CDR3 with reference TRBV7-8 and TRBJ1-2 gives the whole variable domain GAGVSQSPRYKVAKRGQDVALRCDPISGHVSLFWYQQALGQGPEFLTYFQNEAQLDKSGLPSDRFFAERPEGSVSTLKIQRTQQEDSAVYLCASSLVGNPYGYTFGSGTRLTVV.

This clonotype was recorded many times. The chain uses TRBV12-3 or TRBV12-4 and TRBJ1-5; a weak D match, TRBD1 (5 bases). Trimming cost V 6 bases and J 2 bases, with 11 bases left between them. The CDR3 contains 14 residues. CDR3 in DNA: TGTGCCAGCAGCTATGACAGTGGCAATCAGCCCCAGCATTTT. Its protein is CASSYDSGNQPQHF.

At least ten counts were recorded for this clonotype. The chain uses TRBV2 and TRBJ2-2; D perhaps matches TRBD2 (6 bases). Germline V gene data show CDR1 as SNHLY and CDR2 as FYNNEI. The V end lost 6 bases, the J end lost 7 bases, and 15 bases lay between the germline ends. This CDR3 is built from 14 residues. The CDR3 bases are TGTGCCAGCAGCCGCGAGGAGGGGAACGGGGAGCTGTTTTTT. Amino acid sequence: CASSREEGNGELFF.

This clonotype was seen ten or more times. The rearrangement joins TRBV6-5 to TRBJ1-6; D ambiguous. CDR1 MNHEY and CDR2 SVGAGI come from the germline V gene. V lost 2 bases, J lost 7 bases, and 6 bases lay in between. The CDR3 runs to 13 residues. CDR3: CASSYDRNSPLHF. CDR3 coding DNA: TGTGCCAGCAGTTACGATAGGAATTCACCCCTCCACTTT.

V usage is TRBV29-1 and J usage is TRBJ2-7; 10 bases are shared with TRBD1. The ends lost 3 bases at V and 5 bases at J; junction bases unmatched: 4. Germline loops: CDR1 SQVTM, CDR2 ANQGSEA. The CDR3 contains 13 residues. DNA for the CDR3: TGCAGCGTTGAGGGGACAGGGGTACACGAGCAGTACTTC. Residues: CSVEGTGVHEQYF.

The rearrangement joins TRBV12-3 or TRBV12-4 to TRBJ2-7; D perhaps matches TRBD1 (6 bases). The CDR3 contains 13 residues. V dropped 6 bases and J dropped 4 bases, with 13 bases sitting between them. DNA of the CDR3: TGTGCCAGCAGCGACAGGCATTTATACGAGCAGTACTTC. This sequence encodes CASSDRHLYEQYF.

V and J are TRBV10-3 and TRBJ1-2; D uncertain. The length of the CDR3 is 13 residues. Germline V CDR1 and CDR2: ENHRY, SYGVKD. Trimming left V 3 bases short and J 6 bases short, with 11 bases between. The DNA for the CDR3 is TGTGCCATCAGTGATGAGGGAACGAATGGCTACACCTTC. It encodes CAISDEGTNGYTF.

The rearrangement joins TRBV10-3 to TRBJ1-2, with D tentatively TRBD1 (6 bases). The V end lost 0 bases, the J end lost 3 bases, and 8 bases lay between the germline ends. The CDR3 contains 14 residues. Per the germline V gene, CDR1 is ENHRY and CDR2 is SYGVKD. The CDR3 region has the DNA TGTGCCATCAGTGAGTCAAAGGGGGACTATGGCTACACCTTC. Protein product: CAISESKGDYGYTF.

The rearrangement links TRBV7-8 to TRBJ1-5; D not certain. The CDR3 is made up of 17 amino acids. The V gene lost 2 bases and the J gene lost 4 bases, with 18 bases spanning the gap. Germline CDR1 is SGHVS and CDR2 is FQNEAQ. As DNA, the CDR3 is TGTGCCAGCAGCTTAAGTGGAGGACTCCTCCGTAATCAGCCCCAGCATTTT. It translates to CASSLSGGLLRNQPQHF. Supplemented by reference TRBV7-8 and TRBJ1-5, the full variable domain reads GAGVSQSPRYKVAKRGQDVALRCDPISGHVSLFWYQQALGQGPEFLTYFQNEAQLDKSGLPSDRFFAERPEGSVSTLKIQRTQQEDSAVYLCASSLSGGLLRNQPQHFGDGTRLSIL.

This clonotype was detected many times. The chain carries TRBV20-1 and TRBJ1-4, with D perhaps TRBD1 (5 bases). V lost 3 bases to trimming and J lost 5 bases, with 7 bases between them. Germline-derived CDR1 and CDR2 are DFQATT and SNEGSKA (reference sequence). The CDR3 runs 12 residues. The CDR3 spells CSARQGNEKLFF. Here the CDR3 DNA reads TGCAGTGCTAGGCAGGGAAATGAAAAACTGTTTTTT.

This clonotype was counted ten times or more. The V and J genes are TRBV15 and TRBJ2-7; the D is unclear. The CDR3 contains 13 residues. The V end lost 0 bases, the J end lost 2 bases, and 5 bases lay between the germline ends. Germline V CDR1 and CDR2: LNHNV, YYDKDF (reference sequence). The CDR3 region is CATSREVTYEQYF. CDR3 DNA: TGTGCCACCAGCAGAGAGGTGACCTACGAGCAGTACTTC.

This clonotype was seen only a few times. The chain joins TRBV10-3 to TRBJ1-3; 10 nucleotides agree with TRBD1. The CDR3 is made up of 18 amino acids. Germline V gene sequence: CDR1 ENHRY, CDR2 SYGVKD. V dropped 6 bases and J dropped 0; count of bases not matched to a gene: 11. The CDR3 loop reads CAISSRDRGLLSGNTIYF. The DNA for the CDR3 is TGTGCCATCAGCTCCCGGGACAGGGGTCTCCTCTCTGGAAACACCATATATTTT.

Written as DNA, the CDR3 is TGTGCCACCAGCAGAGATCTAGCAGGGACAGGTGGATCACCCCTCCACTTT. Its protein is CATSRDLAGTGGSPLHF. The rearrangement joins TRBV15 to TRBJ1-6, with 8 bases lining up with TRBD1. CDR3 length: 17 amino acids. Germline assignment: CDR1 LNHNV and CDR2 YYDKDF (reference sequence). The trim removed 0 bases at V and 10 bases at J, leaving 11 bases unmatched.